This T cell receptor beta chain was sequenced in a study of T cell repertoires in cytomegalovirus infection. Study at large: In the study, CMV epitopes included recently identified HLA-C-restricted and well-studied HLA-B-restricted ones. It was the public TCR beta signatures that indicated both CMV infection and matching HLA type. Study-wide results and limits: There were carriers of CMV plus the relevant HLA, and cumulative public TCR beta family frequency identified them. CMV-specific TCR beta clonotypes restricted by HLA-C dominated the ex vivo response.

Germline V lookup: CDR1 SEHNR, CDR2 FQNEAQ (reference sequence). J was trimmed by 5 bases and V by 1 base; bases with no gene match: 6. This CDR3 spans 16 amino acids. This clonotype was recorded a few times. The antigen remains undetermined. Each CDR3 protein gets one entry after TCRdb re-called the reads with MiXCR. The table has 90,000 to 110,000 distinct CDR3 sequences, about 30% seen once; the top ten hold 80% to 90%. The V and J genes are TRBV7-9 and TRBJ2-3; 10 bases align to TRBD1. The specimen comprised CD8+ T cells from cultured PBMCs, sampled from culture after CMV antigen stimulation. This receptor was identified in a human donor in good health (CMV status not recorded). Some clones in this sample may be carry-over from other donors' samples. Here the CDR3 reads CASSLVGTGVGDTQYF. The CDR3 nucleotides are TGTGCCAGCAGCTTAGTCGGGACAGGGGTTGGAGATACGCAGTATTTT.